These T cell receptor beta chains were read from a single sample in a study of blood T cell repertoires in COVID-19. Produced via immunoSEQ multiplex PCR; TCRdb's table is partial and in-frame only. The sample has more than 300,000 clones, 90% to 95% seen once. The sample consisted of PBMCs or T cells enriched from blood (not recorded which). Receptors were obtained from a woman under 40 who had been exposed to COVID-19. Both conserved end residues are part of each CDR3. The D gene is left open where the match is weak.

d_gene	v_gene	j_gene	CDR3nt	CDR3aa
.	TRBV3-1/TRBV3-2	TRBJ1-5	TGTGCCAGCAGCCAAGATTCGACAGAGAATCAGCCCCAGCATTTT	CASSQDSTENQPQHF
.	TRBV13	TRBJ2-3	TGTGCCAGCAGCATCGAGGCCTGGCACCAGTATTTT	CASSIEAWHQYF
TRBD1	TRBV7-2	TRBJ2-7	TGTGCCAGCAGCCCGGGACAGCCCAGCTCCTACGAGCAGTACTTC	CASSPGQPSSYEQYF
.	TRBV2	TRBJ1-4	TGTGCCAGCAACGTCCTAGGATCCGGGGCTAATGAAAAACTGTTTTTT	CASNVLGSGANEKLFF
.	TRBV6-1	TRBJ2-7	TGTGCCAGCAGTGAAAGGGGCAGATCGGGCTACGAGCAGTACTTC	CASSERGRSGYEQYF
TRBD1	TRBV19	TRBJ1-2	TGTGCCAGTAGGATGGGACAGGGAACGGGCTACACCTTC	CASRMGQGTGYTF
TRBD1	TRBV5-1	TRBJ1-2	TGCGCCAGCAGCTCCACGACCGGGACAGTTTATGGCTACACCTTC	CASSSTTGTVYGYTF
TRBD2	TRBV11-2	TRBJ2-5	TGTGCCAGCAGCTCGACTAGCGGGAGACAAGAGACCCAGTACTTC	CASSSTSGRQETQYF
.	TRBV5-1	TRBJ2-7	TGCGCCAGCAGCCTGCAGGGTCCCAGCTCCTACGAGCAGTACTTC	CASSLQGPSSYEQYF
TRBD2	TRBV7-2	TRBJ2-2	TGTGCCAGCAGCTTCCCTAGCGGGGGCACAAACACCGGGGAGCTGTTTTTT	CASSFPSGGTNTGELFF
TRBD1	TRBV5-6	TRBJ1-2	TGTGCCAGCAGCTTGGCCCCGGGACAGGTTAGCTATGGCTACACCTTC	CASSLAPGQVSYGYTF
.	TRBV11-2	TRBJ1-2	TGTGCCAGCAGCTTGGGCCGAGCTAACTATGGCTACACCTTC	CASSLGRANYGYTF
TRBD2	TRBV11-2	TRBJ2-4	TGTGCCAGCAGCGCAAAGGCCGGGAGGATTCAGTACTTC	CASSAKAGRIQYF
.	TRBV7-3	TRBJ1-2	TGTGCCAGCAGCGCCCGACCGACGGAAGGGACATATGGCTACACCTTC	CASSARPTEGTYGYTF
.	TRBV6-5	TRBJ1-2	TGTGCCAGCAGTCCGGCCGCAGCGGGAGGTGGCTACACCTTC	CASSPAAAGGGYTF
TRBD2	TRBV27	TRBJ2-2	TGTGCCAGCAGTTTAATAGCGGGGACGACCACCGGGGAGCTGTTTTTT	CASSLIAGTTTGELFF
TRBD2	TRBV27	TRBJ2-7	TGTGCCAGCAGAACTACTAGCGGGGGGGCCTTGAGGGAGCAGTACTTC	CASRTTSGGALREQYF
.	TRBV19	TRBJ1-1	TGTGCCAGTAGTGGATTCGACAGGTCCGCTTTCTTT	CASSGFDRSAFF
TRBD2	TRBV30	TRBJ2-1	TGTGCCTGGAGTCCCGCCAGGGATATAGCGGGGGGGCTCGAGCAGTTCTTC	CAWSPARDIAGGLEQFF
.	TRBV10-1	TRBJ2-6	TGCGCCAGCAGTCCCGGGACACAAGAGTCTGGGGCCAACGTCCTGACTTTC	CASSPGTQESGANVLTF
.	TRBV19	TRBJ1-1	TGTGCCAGTAGTATTCGGGAGAGGGGTGAAGCTTTCTTT	CASSIRERGEAFF
.	TRBV18	TRBJ1-2	TGTGCCAGCTCACCAGGACACTCACCTAACTATGGCTACACCTTC	CASSPGHSPNYGYTF
.	TRBV5-4	TRBJ1-3	TGTGCCAGCAGCTCTGGGGGGGGTGTCGGTGGAAACACCATATATTTT	CASSSGGGVGGNTIYF
.	TRBV2	TRBJ1-4	TGTGCCAGCAGTCAGACAACTAATGAAAAACTGTTTTTT	CASSQTTNEKLFF